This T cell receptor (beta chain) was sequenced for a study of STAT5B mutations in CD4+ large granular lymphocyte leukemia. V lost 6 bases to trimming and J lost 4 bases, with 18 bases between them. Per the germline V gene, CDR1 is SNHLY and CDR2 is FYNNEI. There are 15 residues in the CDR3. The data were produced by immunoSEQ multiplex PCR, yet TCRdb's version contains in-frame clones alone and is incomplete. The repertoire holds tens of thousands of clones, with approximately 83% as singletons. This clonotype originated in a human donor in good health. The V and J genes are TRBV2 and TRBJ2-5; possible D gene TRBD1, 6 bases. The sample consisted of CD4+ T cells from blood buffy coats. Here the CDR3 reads CASRDQGQGVETQYF. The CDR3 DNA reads TGTGCCAGCAGAGACCAGGGGCAAGGGGTAGAGACCCAGTACTTC.